Listed below are T cell receptor beta chains from one sample, sequenced in a study of cytotoxic CD8 clonotypes in ibrutinib-treated CLL. Sequencing used immunoSEQ multiplex PCR; TCRdb keeps in-frame clones, though not all of them. The sample yields 150,000 to 250,000 clones, 72% seen once. The sequences come from PBMCs, collected after 24 months of ibrutinib treatment. These receptors were obtained from a human donor with chronic lymphocytic leukemia. The CDR3 runs from the conserved cysteine through the conserved F or W. Each record gives: J gene, clone size, D gene, V gene, CDR3 DNA, CDR3 protein. The D gene is left open where the match is weak. Only some rows state a clone size, as once, few, many or a class for expanded clones.

TRBJ2-1 . . TRBV11-3 TGTGCCAGCAGCTTAGGGCAGGGGTGGGGTGAGCAGTTCTTC CASSLGQGWGEQFF
TRBJ1-5 . . TRBV7-9 TGTGCCAGCAGTACCTCGGGGGCTAGCAATCAGCCCCAGCATTTT CASSTSGASNQPQHF
TRBJ1-3 once . TRBV9 TGTGCCAGCAGCGTTACAGCCTCTGGAAACACCATATATTTT CASSVTASGNTIYF
TRBJ2-1 . . TRBV4-3 TGCGCCAGCAGCCCTACTGCGAGCGCGAGCTCCTACAATGAGCAGTTCTTC CASSPTASASSYNEQFF
TRBJ1-2 few TRBD1 TRBV7-9 TGTGCCAGCAGCCCTCGGGACAGTAACTATGGCTACACCTTC CASSPRDSNYGYTF
TRBJ1-5 . . TRBV30 TGTGCCTGGAGTATGAGTGGGAATCAGCCCCAGCATTTT CAWSMSGNQPQHF
TRBJ2-1 . TRBD2 TRBV30 TGTGCCTGGAGAGGCGGGAGCGATCTTTCCTACAATGAGCAGTTCTTC CAWRGGSDLSYNEQFF
TRBJ1-2 . . TRBV25-1 TGTGCCAGCACCCAAGCGGAGGGGGACTATGGCTACACCTTC CASTQAEGDYGYTF
TRBJ2-3 . TRBD2 TRBV9 TGTGCCAGCAGCGTGGCTAGCGGGACCACAGATACGCAGTATTTT CASSVASGTTDTQYF
TRBJ1-1 few TRBD1 TRBV10-3 TGTGCCATCAGTGTGGGACAGGGGGCTGAAGCTTTCTTT CAISVGQGAEAFF
TRBJ2-7 . . TRBV18 TGTGCCAGCTCAAGGGGTGGGCAACCCTACGAGCAGTACTTC CASSRGGQPYEQYF
TRBJ2-3 few TRBD1 TRBV7-8 TGTGCCAGCAGTCTCAGGCCAGGGGGAGGCACAGATACGCAGTATTTT CASSLRPGGGTDTQYF
TRBJ2-5 once . TRBV9 TGTGCCAGCAGCGTAGAAACGGAGACCCAGTACTTC CASSVETETQYF
TRBJ2-1 . . TRBV30 TGTGCCTGGAGTGTTGGGCTAGCCTCCTACAATGAGCAGTTCTTC CAWSVGLASYNEQFF
TRBJ2-3 . . TRBV7-8 TGTGCCAGCAGACCACTAGTGGGGCAGGGTTTTGTTATTACAGATACGCAGTATTTT CASRPLVGQGFVITDTQYF